One TCR beta chain is described in this entry. This clone appeared a few times. Its cognate antigen has yet to be identified. No quality values exist for individual bases; no much larger clone is one base distant. At the DNA level, this CDR3 is encoded by other sequences in the same sample as well. Using the deep immunoSEQ assay, multiplex PCR amplified TCR CDR3 regions from genomic DNA. For each cell subset, the extracted genomic DNA was distributed evenly across all wells of several immunoSEQ 96-well plates, and each plate served as one replicate. For sorted subsets, approximately 200 ng of genomic DNA, equivalent to 25,000 to 30,000 T cell genomes, went into each replicate PCR. Purified libraries were measured with a Qubit 3.0 fluorometer, size-checked on a Bioanalyzer 2100, and measured again with the KAPA Library Quantification kit. Each immunoSEQ 96-well plate was sequenced on its own single-read 150-cycle Illumina NextSeq 550 flow cell. The study's own analysis went as follows. Because the immunoSEQ output included only junctional sequences and no quality scores, the filtering could not be the same as the filtering used for full-length reads. To assign V/J genes and CDR3, sequences were annotated using PyIR, a Python wrapper for IgBLAST v1.9, with IMGT germline references. Reads were filtered out if the reads had weak V/J assignments (E-value above 1e-6), no CDR3, stop codons, out-of-frame junctions, or ambiguous translated residues. A V3J clonotype was defined by an identical inferred V gene, J gene, and CDR3 amino acid sequence. Percentage overlap between repertoires was computed as shared unique clonotypes divided by the size of the smaller repertoire. RTK rarefaction, the Chao1 estimator, and Recon v2.1 estimates of unobserved clonotypes were used to assess repertoire richness. For all TCRbeta clonotypes obtained by the gDNA method from four donors, generation probabilities were computed with OLGA. TCRdb's version of the immuneACCESS table is confined to in-frame rearrangements and falls short of the full clone set. An unresolved V gene accounts for under half of the shortfall where checked; the remainder is of unknown origin. Clonal size and the V and J genes are those of that table, whereas D and trimming came from the DNA. The sample contains about 980,000 clones, around 80% of them found a single time. Approximately 1.5% of the sample rests with the top ten.

The germline V gene (reference sequence) supplies CDR1 GTSNPN and CDR2 SVGIG. V was cut back by 0 bases and J by 2 bases, leaving a gap of 11 bases between them. Including cysteine and phenylalanine, the CDR3 has 15 amino acids. This entry keeps only the CDR3 DNA: 45 bases, framed from base 1. This sample was taken from a study of shared clonotypes between healthy human individuals (dated by TCRdb to 2020 to 2021). For the study in its entirety: The cohort comprised two women and a few men aged 18 to 49 years. For each donor, CD4 naive and CD4 memory were each run on three plates, CD8 naive on two plates, and CD8 memory on one plate. Between about 0.8 and 9 billion PBMCs per donor were obtained by leukapheresis. To estimate repertoire size and how much clonotype sharing occurs between individuals, the study deeply sequenced the blood TCR repertoires of a handful of healthy adults. Libraries were prepared and TCR repertoires were sequenced by different laboratories using diverse techniques, in order to increase sequencing depth and limit assay-specific biases. What the authors observed across the whole study: Estimated clonotype richness was generally larger for naive than for memory subsets. Pairwise subsampling indicated that sequencing depth was expected to affect the degree of clonotype sharing among donors. Because the study included a small number of donors, the genetic and exposure-history diversity represented was limited. Only blood was sampled, and tissue TCR repertoires likely differ from those in blood. Compared with non-shared clonotypes, the clonotypes found in all four sorted-subset donors had higher generation probabilities. About 5% of naive CD4, 3.5% of naive CD8, approximately 2.2% of memory CD4, and approximately 0.4% of memory CD8 clonotypes were shared across a few donors. Rarefaction of sorted-subset datasets indicated incomplete sequencing despite the large sequencing depth.

Healthy HIV-negative adults with no recently reported acute infections or vaccinations were included as donors. Every donor was a Caucasian adult residing in Nashville, Tennessee, USA. CD4+ T cells were enriched through magnetic negative selection, after which naive cells were positively selected on CD45RA and the remaining negative fraction served as the memory subset. Blood was collected by leukapheresis, and PBMCs were isolated by Ficoll-Histopaque density gradient centrifugation and then cryopreserved in liquid nitrogen vapor phase. Analytical flow cytometry was used to check the purity and quantity of each magnetically sorted T cell population. Each sorted fraction had its genomic DNA isolated and then quantified by UV absorbance on a Nanodrop 2000c.

This sequence was found in a man younger than 30 in good health. The rearrangement combines TRBV30 with TRBJ1-5; D gene: possibly TRBD1, on 6 matching bases. Material for sequencing was memory CD4+ T cells sorted from blood. This specimen's cell subset or site label, per the study, means: CD45RA-negative fraction. Read as DNA, the sequence is TGTGCCTGGAGTGTTTGGGGGGCTGGCAATCAGCCCCAGCATTTT. The encoded protein is CAWSVWGAGNQPQHF.